Each of the 32 T cell receptor beta chains below was sequenced from the same sample in a study of tumor and adjacent non-tumor tissue in lung cancer. No cell sorting was done before RNA was extracted from the tissue. Three rounds of nested PCR, following a modified ARM-PCR protocol, produced the TCRbeta library. TCRdb fed the multiplex PCR reads into MiXCR, producing one record per CDR3 protein. The table lists tens of thousands of distinct CDR3 sequences, 75% to 90% of them singletons, with 10% to 15% in the top ten. The material sequenced was lung tumor tissue. The receptors shown here come from a woman between 50 and 59 years old with non-small cell lung cancer.

A word on this clonotype: One end of the junction is discordant with germline, which a read error may explain. The chain joins TRBV6-2 or TRBV6-3 to TRBJ2-2; TRBD1 is a possible D gene (6 bases). Germline V lookup: CDR1 MNHEY, CDR2 SVGEGT. This CDR3 comprises 15 residues. CDR3 amino acids: CANTKIGGNTGELFF. Written as DNA, the CDR3 is TGTGCCAACACCAAGATAGGGGGAAACACCGGAGAGCTGTTTTTT.

This sequence joins TRBV6-5 and TRBJ2-1, with D possibly TRBD2 on 5 matching bases. The CDR3 is made up of 15 amino acids. V was cut by 5 bases and J by 9 bases, with 20 bases left in between. Germline V CDR1 and CDR2: MNHEY, SVGAGI. CDR3 nucleotide sequence: TGTGCCAGCAGTGTGAGGGCAGGCGCACTTAGTGAGCAGTTCTTC. It yields the protein CASSVRAGALSEQFF.

This clonotype qualifies as medium-sized. The chain uses TRBV6-2 or TRBV6-3 and TRBJ2-1; D perhaps matches TRBD2 (6 bases). Germline lookup yields CDR1 MNHEY and CDR2 SVGEGT. Trimming took off 6 bases at V and 6 bases at J, with 18 bases between the two ends. The CDR3 has 15 residues. The CDR3 DNA follows: TGTGCCAGCAGACGTCCGGGACTCCCATCCAATGAGCAGTTCTTC. It codes for CASRRPGLPSNEQFF.

In its sample, this clonotype was seen many times. The chain links TRBV12-3 or TRBV12-4 to TRBJ2-1; tentative D call: TRBD1 (6 bases). CDR3 length: 13 amino acids. V lost 5 bases, J lost 5 bases, and 10 bases lay in between. Written as DNA, the CDR3 is TGTGCCAGCAGTCCGGACAGCGACAATGAGCAGTTCTTC. Protein product: CASSPDSDNEQFF.

As for this clonotype: As the CDR3 is not closed by the conserved phenylalanine or tryptophan, this likely results from a read error. This chain uses TRBV20-1 with TRBJ1-6; 8 nucleotides line up with TRBD1. The V and J ends lost 7 bases and 6 bases, in that order; junction bases with no gene match: 5. The length of the CDR3 is 13 residues. Germline-derived CDR1 and CDR2 are DFQATT and SNEGSKA (reference sequence). DNA for the CDR3: TGCAGTGTTCAGGGGGCGGGTAATTCACCCCTCCACTAT. Translation gives CSVQGAGNSPLHY.

Note on this clonotype: One end of the junction does not line up with germline, which may come from a read error. V usage is TRBV24-1 and J usage is TRBJ2-1; D unresolved. The CDR3 runs to 16 residues. Per germline, CDR1 KGHDR and CDR2 SFDVKD. The CDR3 nucleotides are TGTGCCACCAGTAAGGCGAGCAGCAGATCCTACATTGAGAAGTTCTTC. It yields the protein CATSKASSRSYIEKFF.

About this clonotype: The conserved closing phenylalanine or tryptophan is absent in this CDR3, likely reflecting a read error. The limits of the CDR3 on the DNA are not certain, so only TCRdb's listed CDR3 is given. J is TRBJ2-7 and V is TRBV11-2; whether TRBD2, the table's D call, matches the DNA was not checked. The germline CDR1 and CDR2 sequences are SGHAT and FQNNGV. The CDR3 has 14 amino acids, counting both end residues. Here the CDR3 reads CASSLLAGGYERYL.

V gene TRBV4-2 combines with J gene TRBJ1-1; D gene ambiguous. The CDR3 covers 16 residues. Trimming removed 1 base from V and 0 bases from J, with 12 bases in between. CDR1 and CDR2 from the germline V gene are LGHNA and YNFKEQ. CDR3 bases: TGTGCCAGCAGCCAAGCAGTGAGTCTTCTGAACACTGAAGCTTTCTTT. It translates to CASSQAVSLLNTEAFF.

The V gene is TRBV29-1, the J gene TRBJ2-3; perhaps TRBD1 as D (5 bases). The germline gives CDR1 SQVTM, CDR2 ANQGSEA. The CDR3 is made up of 12 amino acids. The CDR3 bases are TGCAGGCATAGGACAAGCTCAGATACGCAGTATTTT. Its translation: CRHRTSSDTQYF.

The chain links TRBV20-1 to TRBJ1-6, with a tentative D call TRBD1 (5 bases). The germline V gene encodes CDR1 DFQATT and CDR2 SNEGSKA (reference sequence). V dropped 5 bases and J dropped 10 bases, with 36 bases sitting between them. The CDR3 extends over 20 amino acids. The CDR3 is CSARRIGVSSRAEQGSPLHF. For the CDR3, the DNA is TGCAGTGCTCGACGGATTGGGGTCTCGTCTAGGGCGGAGCAGGGATCACCCCTCCACTTT.

On this clonotype itself: It is likely a read error, because the conserved phenylalanine at the end of the CDR3 is missing. The chain combines TRBV14 with TRBJ1-2, with D unresolved. Germline CDR1 SGHDN, CDR2 FVKESK. CDR3 length: 14 residues. The V gene lost 1 base and the J gene lost 4 bases, with 10 bases spanning the gap. CDR3 amino acids: CASSQGARRYGYTS. The CDR3 nucleotides read TGTGCCAGCAGCCAAGGGGCAAGGCGCTATGGCTACACCTCC.

Details on this clonotype: An end of the junction differs from the germline gene, which may be a read error. The rearrangement joins TRBV20-1 to TRBJ2-1; possible D gene TRBD2, 6 bases. Germline CDR1 and CDR2: DFQATT and SNEGSKA (reference sequence). There are 17 residues in the CDR3. The CDR3, as DNA: TGCAGTGCTAGAGATCCAAAAACTAGCTCTTCGGGGAGTGAACGACGCTTC. Its protein is CSARDPKTSSSGSERRF.

By share of the sample, this clonotype is medium-sized (0.01 to 0.1%). V usage is TRBV12-3 or TRBV12-4 and J usage is TRBJ2-5, with D possibly TRBD1 on 6 matching bases. Trimming removed 5 bases from V and 3 bases from J, with 10 bases in between. The CDR3 spans 13 residues. The CDR3 DNA reads TGTGCCAGCAGTAAACAGGGTAAAGAGACCCAGTACTTC. Translated: CASSKQGKETQYF.

Of note for this clonotype: At one of its ends the junction is not consistent with the germline gene, which may arise from a read error. CDR3 loop: CDSSLVPVPGEQFF. The DNA of the CDR3 is TGTGACAGCAGCTTAGTGCCCGTTCCCGGAGAGCAGTTTTTT. J is TRBJ2-2 and V is TRBV11-2; D remains unclear. Germline CDR1 and CDR2: SGHAT and FQNNGV. CDR3 size: 14 residues.

As regards this clonotype: One end of the junction varies from germline; a read error may be responsible. The rearrangement joins TRBV6-5 to TRBJ2-7, with 7 bases lining up with TRBD2. Germline V lookup: CDR1 MNHEY, CDR2 SVGAGI. This CDR3 contains 15 residues. The CDR3 is CASSYSGGVTYEQYF. DNA of the CDR3: TGCGCCAGCAGTTACTCGGGGGGAGTTACCTACGAGCAGTACTTC.

This clonotype was counted many times. One end of the junction fails to match germline, which may point to a read error. The V and J genes are TRBV20-1 and TRBJ2-3; D is possibly TRBD1 (5 bases). Germline loops: CDR1 DFQATT, CDR2 SNEGSKA (reference sequence). The CDR3 has 15 residues. CDR3 DNA sequence: TGCAGTGCTAGAGATCCAGGACAAGTCACAGGTACGCAGTATTTT. Translation: CSARDPGQVTGTQYF.

As concerns this clonotype: The junction and the germline gene differ at one end; a read error may be behind it. The chain recombines TRBV29-1 with TRBJ2-3, with D perhaps matching TRBD2 (6 bases). The CDR3 length is 14 residues. Germline-derived CDR1 and CDR2 are SQVTM and ANQGSEA. CDR3: CSVMGGLSTDRQYF. The DNA for the CDR3 is TGCAGCGTTATGGGGGGTCTGTCCACAGATAGGCAGTATTTT.

Only one count was recorded for this clonotype. The junction differs from germline at one of its ends, possibly a read error. This sequence joins TRBV28 and TRBJ2-5, with a possible D match to TRBD1 (5 bases). The CDR3 is 13 amino acids. Germline-derived CDR1 and CDR2 are MDHEN and SYDVKM. The CDR3 reads CANRWSGEETQCF. The CDR3, as DNA: TGTGCCAACAGGTGGTCAGGAGAGGAGACCCAGTGCTTC.

This rearrangement joins TRBV5-4 to TRBJ2-3, with TRBD2 matching 9 bases. Germline CDR1 SGHNT, CDR2 YYREEE (reference sequence). There are 16 residues in the CDR3. The CDR3 loop reads CVRSYQLAGGTDTQYF. The CDR3, as DNA: TGTGTCAGGAGCTATCAACTAGCGGGTGGAACAGATACGCAGTATTTT.

Notes on this clonotype: The junction does not match germline at one end; this may be a read error. This chain links TRBV12-3 or TRBV12-4 with TRBJ1-2, with 9 bases that match TRBD1. This CDR3 comprises 13 residues. CDR3 DNA sequence: TGTACCAGCAGTATCGACAGGGGGATGAACTACACCTTC. Translation: CTSSIDRGMNYTF.

A note on this clonotype: One junction end disagrees with the germline gene, perhaps due to a read error. V is TRBV4-3 and J is TRBJ2-3; D is tentatively TRBD1 or TRBD2 (6 bases each). This CDR3 is 14 amino acids long. Per germline, CDR1 LGHNA and CDR2 YSLEER. This CDR3 is CASSRGPFSDTQYF. The CDR3 DNA is TGCGCTAGCAGCCGGGGGCCTTTCTCAGATACGCAGTATTTT.

About this clonotype: This likely comes from a read error, as the CDR3 has no conserved phenylalanine or tryptophan at its end. This chain joins TRBV6-5 and TRBJ2-4; 7 bases fit TRBD1. Trimming cost V 5 bases and J 9 bases; bases outside gene matches: 16. Germline values: CDR1 MNHEY, CDR2 SVGAGI. The CDR3 is made up of 16 amino acids. The CDR3 nucleotides read TGTGCCAGCAGTGCCACTCAATCACAGGGGAGAAGCATTCAGTACATC. This gives the protein CASSATQSQGRSIQYI.

This clonotype was recorded once. This sequence joins TRBV6-1 and TRBJ1-5, with D uncertain. The V gene's germline CDR1 is MNHNS and CDR2 SASEGT. The CDR3 extends over 13 amino acids. Trimming pared 7 bases from V and 4 bases from J, leaving 11 bases between. The DNA of the CDR3 is TGTGCCAGCAATGAGGTGACAAATCAGCCCCAGCATTTT. It specifies CASNEVTNQPQHF.

V is TRBV6-5 and J is TRBJ2-1; 11 nucleotides match TRBD2. CDR1 is MNHEY, CDR2 SVGAGI, per germline. The CDR3 covers 15 residues. This CDR3 reads CTGRIRTSGSGEQFF. The CDR3 bases are TGTACCGGCAGAATCCGGACTAGCGGGTCGGGTGAGCAGTTCTTC.

As for this clonotype: An end of the junction does not agree with germline; a read error may underlie this. J is TRBJ2-1 and V is TRBV29-1; D is perhaps TRBD1 (5 bases). The CDR3 is 13 residues long. The germline V gene has CDR1 SQVTM and CDR2 ANQGSEA. Written as DNA, the CDR3 is TGCAGCATTGAGGACACGCTGAACAATAAGCAGTTCTTC. Translated: CSIEDTLNNKQFF.

Notes on this clonotype: An end of the junction differs from the germline gene, which may be a read error. The chain joins TRBV4-2 to TRBJ2-7; 10 nucleotides line up with TRBD2. The CDR3 sequence is 15 residues long. Germline V CDR1 and CDR2: LGHNA, YNFKEQ. The CDR3 DNA follows: TGTACCGGCGCCTCCGGACTAGCGGACTCCTACGAGGAGTACTTC. Its protein product is CTGASGLADSYEEYF.

The V and J genes are TRBV20-1 and TRBJ1-6; the match to TRBD1 covers 7 bases. This CDR3 comprises 15 residues. The V gene's germline CDR1 is DFQATT and CDR2 SNEGSKA (reference sequence). Trimming cost V 1 base and J 9 bases; bases outside gene matches: 9. DNA for the CDR3: TGCAGTGCTAGAGGCATAACAGGGGAGTCTTCACCCCTCCACTTT. This translates into CSARGITGESSPLHF.

Concerning this clonotype: A read error may account for a junction end that differs from germline. V and J are TRBV5-6 and TRBJ1-2; maybe TRBD1 (6 bases). This CDR3 has 13 residues. Looked up from germline, CDR1 is SGHDT and CDR2 is YYEEEE. CDR3 protein: CTSSLQGNYGYTF. The CDR3 DNA reads as TGTACCAGCAGCTTACAGGGAAACTATGGCTACACCTTC.

To note about this clonotype: The CDR3 does not end in the conserved phenylalanine or tryptophan, so this is likely a read error. The limits of the CDR3 on the DNA are not certain, so only TCRdb's listed CDR3 is given. The chain links TRBV4-2 to TRBJ2-5; the DNA was not compared with TRBD2, the D call given in the table. The CDR3 extends over 15 residues, inclusive of both ends. Per germline, CDR1 LGHNA and CDR2 YNFKEQ. The CDR3 loop reads CASIQVFGREETHYS.

This clonotype was seen ten or more times. The rearrangement links TRBV20-1 to TRBJ1-5, with 7 bases lining up with TRBD1. The V gene end was trimmed by 0 bases and the J gene end by 6 bases; junction bases not matched to a gene: 5. This CDR3 is 14 amino acids long. Germline-derived CDR1 and CDR2 are DFQATT and SNEGSKA (reference sequence). CDR3 sequence: CSARDDRDVQPQHF. As DNA, the CDR3 is TGCAGTGCTAGAGACGACAGGGACGTTCAGCCCCAGCATTTT.

V and J are TRBV6-5 and TRBJ2-2; 11 positions match TRBD2. This CDR3 comprises 15 residues. Germline V gene lookup returns CDR1 MNHEY and CDR2 SVGAGI. V shed 8 bases, J shed 9 bases, and the junction held 11 bases outside the gene matches. The CDR3 nucleotides read TGTGCCAGCGGGACTAGCGGACAGGTGGCCTGGGAGCTGTTTTTT. It specifies CASGTSGQVAWELFF.

Remarks on this clonotype: At one of its ends the junction is not consistent with the germline gene, which may arise from a read error. V is TRBV4-1 and J is TRBJ2-5; D call uncertain. The germline CDR1 and CDR2 sequences are MGHRA and YSYEKL. The CDR3 length is 16 residues. The CDR3 region has the DNA TGTGCCAGCAGCCAAGCCACAAGGAACGGCCAAGAGACCCAGTACTTC. It yields the protein CASSQATRNGQETQYF.